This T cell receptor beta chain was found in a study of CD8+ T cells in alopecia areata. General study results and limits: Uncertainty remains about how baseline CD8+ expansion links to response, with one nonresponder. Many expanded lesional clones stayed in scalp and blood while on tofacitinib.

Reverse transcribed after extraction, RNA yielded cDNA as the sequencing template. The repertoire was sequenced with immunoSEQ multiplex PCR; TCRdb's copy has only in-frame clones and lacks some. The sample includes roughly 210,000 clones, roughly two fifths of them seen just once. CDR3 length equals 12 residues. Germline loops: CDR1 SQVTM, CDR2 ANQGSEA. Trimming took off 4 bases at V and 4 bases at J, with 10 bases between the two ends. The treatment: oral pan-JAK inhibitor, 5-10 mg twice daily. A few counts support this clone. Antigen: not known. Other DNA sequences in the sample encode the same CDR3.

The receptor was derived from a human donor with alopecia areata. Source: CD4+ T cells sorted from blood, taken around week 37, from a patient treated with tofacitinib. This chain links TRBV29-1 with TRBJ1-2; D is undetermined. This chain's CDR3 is CSVVEGSYGYTF. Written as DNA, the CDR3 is TGCAGCGTTGTGGAAGGGAGCTATGGCTACACCTTC.